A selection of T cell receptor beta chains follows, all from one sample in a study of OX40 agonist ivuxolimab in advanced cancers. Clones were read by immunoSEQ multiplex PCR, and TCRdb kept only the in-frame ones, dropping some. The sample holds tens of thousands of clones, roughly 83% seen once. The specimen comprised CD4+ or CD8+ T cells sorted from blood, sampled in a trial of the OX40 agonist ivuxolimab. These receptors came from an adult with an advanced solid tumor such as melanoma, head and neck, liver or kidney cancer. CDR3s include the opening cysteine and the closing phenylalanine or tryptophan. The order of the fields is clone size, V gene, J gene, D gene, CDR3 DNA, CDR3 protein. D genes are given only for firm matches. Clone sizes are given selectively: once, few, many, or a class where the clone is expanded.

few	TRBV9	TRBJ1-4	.	TGTGCCAGCAGCAGGGATTTGCAGGACGTAACTAATGAAAAACTGTTTTTT	CASSRDLQDVTNEKLFF
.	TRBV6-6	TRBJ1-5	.	TGTGCCAGCCGAAGGGGCCAATATAGCAATCAGCCCCAGCATTTT	CASRRGQYSNQPQHF
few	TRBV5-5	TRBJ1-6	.	TGTGCCAGCAGCTTGGTGCCAAAAAGGACGTCACCCCTCCACTTT	CASSLVPKRTSPLHF
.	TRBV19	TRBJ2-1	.	TGTGCCACCATGACATTGCGCAATGAGCAGTTCTTC	CATMTLRNEQFF
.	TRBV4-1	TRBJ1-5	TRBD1	TGCGCCAGCAGCCAAGAGAGGGACAGGGTTCAGCATTTT	CASSQERDRVQHF
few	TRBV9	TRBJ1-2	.	TGTGCCAGCAGCCCCGACCCGGGGAGGGAAGGCACCTTC	CASSPDPGREGTF
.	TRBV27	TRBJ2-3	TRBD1	TGTGCCAGCAGTTGGACAGGGACTAGCACAGATACGCAGTATTTT	CASSWTGTSTDTQYF
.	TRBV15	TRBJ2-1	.	TGTGCCACCAGCCGCGGAGGTATTGAGGCGGCGTGGCAGTTCTTC	CATSRGGIEAAWQFF
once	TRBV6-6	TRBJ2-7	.	TGTGCCAGCAGTATACAGGGCCCCTACGAGCAGTACTTC	CASSIQGPYEQYF
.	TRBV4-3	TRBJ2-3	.	TGCGCCAGCAGCCAAGGAGGCTCCCGCACAGATACGCAGTATTTT	CASSQGGSRTDTQYF
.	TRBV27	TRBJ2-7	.	TGTGCCAGCAGGCCCACAGGGACCTACGAGCAGTACTTC	CASRPTGTYEQYF
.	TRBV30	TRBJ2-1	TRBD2	TGTGCCTGGAGCGGGACTAGCGGGGGGGCGTACAATGAGCAGTTCTTC	CAWSGTSGGAYNEQFF
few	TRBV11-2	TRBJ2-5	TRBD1	TGTGCCAGCAGCTTAAGGACAGGGGCGGGAGAGACCCAGTACTTC	CASSLRTGAGETQYF
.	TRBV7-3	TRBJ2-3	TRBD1	TGTGCCAGCAGCTCAGGACAGGGGGGTACAGATACGCAGTATTTT	CASSSGQGGTDTQYF
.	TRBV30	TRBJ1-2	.	TGTGCCTGTACAGTCCGGGGCTATGGCTACACCTTC	CACTVRGYGYTF
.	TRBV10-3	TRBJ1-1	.	TGTGCCATCAGTGTGGGGGCCGTCATGAACACTGAAGCTTTCTTT	CAISVGAVMNTEAFF
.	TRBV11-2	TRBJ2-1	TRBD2	TGTGCCAGCAGCCGACGCCGTCTAGCGGGGGAAAACAATGAGCAGTTCTTC	CASSRRRLAGENNEQFF
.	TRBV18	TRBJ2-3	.	TGTGCCAGCTCACCACGGGGACGGGTCGCTAGCACAGATACGCAGTATTTT	CASSPRGRVASTDTQYF
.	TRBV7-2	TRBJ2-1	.	TGTGCCAGCAGCTTATCGGGGGGCCCCTACAATGAGCAGTTCTTC	CASSLSGGPYNEQFF
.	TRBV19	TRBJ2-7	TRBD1	TGTGCCAGTAGTCCTGGGACAGCCTACGAGCAGTACTTC	CASSPGTAYEQYF
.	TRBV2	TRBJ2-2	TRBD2	TGTGCCAGCAGGAGGCTAGCGGGGCGAGCCGGGGAGCTGTTTTTT	CASRRLAGRAGELFF
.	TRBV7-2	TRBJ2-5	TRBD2	TGTGCCAGCAGCCTCGGACTAGCTGTGGAGACCCAGTACTTC	CASSLGLAVETQYF
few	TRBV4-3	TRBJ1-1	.	TGCGCCAGCAGCCAAGAGGAGGGAAGGGGGACTGAAGCTTTCTTT	CASSQEEGRGTEAFF
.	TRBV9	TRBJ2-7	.	TGTGCCAGCAGCTCGTTGACAGGAAACTCCTACGAGCAGTACTTC	CASSSLTGNSYEQYF
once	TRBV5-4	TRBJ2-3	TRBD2	TGTGCCAGCAGCTTGTCGACTAGCGGGACTTACACAGATACGCAGTATTTT	CASSLSTSGTYTDTQYF
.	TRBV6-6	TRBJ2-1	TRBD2	TGTGCCAGCAAACTTGGAAGCGGGGAACTCAATGAGCAGTTCTTC	CASKLGSGELNEQFF
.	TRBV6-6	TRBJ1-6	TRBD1	TGTGCCAGCATCGCTGGGAACAGGGGGTATAATTCACCCCTCCACTTT	CASIAGNRGYNSPLHF
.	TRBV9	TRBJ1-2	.	TGTGCCAGCAGCGTAGGCCGGGACACCTTCTATGGCTACACCTTC	CASSVGRDTFYGYTF
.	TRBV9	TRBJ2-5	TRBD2	TGTGCCAGCAGCGTAGGGGCGGGATTGGCGGGGGAAGAGACCCAGTACTTC	CASSVGAGLAGEETQYF
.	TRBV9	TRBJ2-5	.	TGTGCCAGCAGCGTAGCGGCAGGAGGCGGCCAAGAGACCCAGTACTTC	CASSVAAGGGQETQYF
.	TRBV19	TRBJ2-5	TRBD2	TGTGCCAGTAGTATGCGGGGGTCGGGAGAGACCCAGTACTTC	CASSMRGSGETQYF
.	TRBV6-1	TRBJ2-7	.	TGTGCCAGCAGTGAGATTAAGGGGACCTACGAGCAGTACTTC	CASSEIKGTYEQYF
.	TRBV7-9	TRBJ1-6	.	TGTGCCAGCAGCTTAGGCGGGGGAACAGGGAGCTCCTATAATTCACCCCTCCACTTT	CASSLGGGTGSSYNSPLHF
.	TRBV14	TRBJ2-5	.	TGTGCCAGCAGCGACTACCTACACGAGACCCAGTACTTC	CASSDYLHETQYF
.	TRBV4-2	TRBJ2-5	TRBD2	TGTGCCAGCAGCCCCGGACTAGCGGGGGGAATTAAAGAGACCCAGTACTTC	CASSPGLAGGIKETQYF
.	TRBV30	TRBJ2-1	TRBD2	TGTGCCTGGACCCCAGCGGGGGGGCCTTACAATGAGCAGTTCTTC	CAWTPAGGPYNEQFF
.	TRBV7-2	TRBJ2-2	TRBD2	TGTGCCAGCAGAATACTAGCGGGGGGGAACACCGGGGAGCTGTTTTTT	CASRILAGGNTGELFF
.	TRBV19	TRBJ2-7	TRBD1	TGTGCCAGTAGAAAACGGGACAGGGGACACGAGCAGTACTTC	CASRKRDRGHEQYF
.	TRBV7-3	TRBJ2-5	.	TGTGCCAGCAGCTTAGGAGGGGGCCAAGAGACCCAGTACTTC	CASSLGGGQETQYF
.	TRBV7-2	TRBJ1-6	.	TGTGCCAGCAGCGCCCAGGGAGCAAGCTATAATTCACCCCTCCACTTT	CASSAQGASYNSPLHF
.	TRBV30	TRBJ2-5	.	TGTGCCTGGAGTGTCAGGGGACTCAAAGGGGCCCAGTACTTC	CAWSVRGLKGAQYF
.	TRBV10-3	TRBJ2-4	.	TGTGCCATCAGGGGGAGTGGAGGGGCCAAAAACATTCAGTACTTC	CAIRGSGGAKNIQYF
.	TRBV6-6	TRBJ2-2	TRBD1	TGTGCCAGCAACCGACGGGACAGTCCCCCCGGGGAGCTGTTTTTT	CASNRRDSPPGELFF
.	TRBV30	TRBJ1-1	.	TGTGCCGGGGGCGGGGGGAGAAGGACTGAAGCTTTCTTT	CAGGGGRRTEAFF
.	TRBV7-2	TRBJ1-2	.	TGTGCCAGCAGCCTACGGCCCTTTGGACAGATCAACTATGGCTACACCTTC	CASSLRPFGQINYGYTF
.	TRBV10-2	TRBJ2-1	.	TGCGCCAGCAGTGAGCACAGGGAGGGTGAGCAGTTCTTC	CASSEHREGEQFF
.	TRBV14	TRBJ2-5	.	TGTGCCAGCAGCCAGTGGGACGGACAAGAGACCCAGTACTTC	CASSQWDGQETQYF
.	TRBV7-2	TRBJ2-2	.	TGTGCCAGCAGGAGTAGGGGCAGTCTCACCGGGGAGCTGTTTTTT	CASRSRGSLTGELFF
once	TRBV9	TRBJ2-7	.	TGTGCCAGCAGCGTAGCGGAGGGAGAAACCTACGAGCAGTACTTC	CASSVAEGETYEQYF
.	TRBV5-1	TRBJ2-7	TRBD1	TGCGCCAGCAGCTTGACAGGGGGCATCGACGAGCAGTACTTC	CASSLTGGIDEQYF
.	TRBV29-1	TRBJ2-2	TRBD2	TGCAGCGTTGACAGCGGGGGGAGAACCGGGGAGCTGTTTTTT	CSVDSGGRTGELFF
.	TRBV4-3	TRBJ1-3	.	TGCGCCAGCAGCCAAGATTATACCTTCGCTGGAAACACCATATATTTT	CASSQDYTFAGNTIYF
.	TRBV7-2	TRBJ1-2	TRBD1	TGTGCCAGCAGCTTAGTAGGGGACAGGGGTTATCTCTCGGGTGGCTACACCTTC	CASSLVGDRGYLSGGYTF
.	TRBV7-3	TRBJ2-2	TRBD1	TGTGCCAGCAGCTTAACCGGGGACAGGGCCACCGGGGAGCTGTTTTTT	CASSLTGDRATGELFF
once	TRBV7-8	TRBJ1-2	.	TGTGCCAGCAGCTTAAGGGGACGCGGGGCCGGGTATGGCTACACCTTC	CASSLRGRGAGYGYTF